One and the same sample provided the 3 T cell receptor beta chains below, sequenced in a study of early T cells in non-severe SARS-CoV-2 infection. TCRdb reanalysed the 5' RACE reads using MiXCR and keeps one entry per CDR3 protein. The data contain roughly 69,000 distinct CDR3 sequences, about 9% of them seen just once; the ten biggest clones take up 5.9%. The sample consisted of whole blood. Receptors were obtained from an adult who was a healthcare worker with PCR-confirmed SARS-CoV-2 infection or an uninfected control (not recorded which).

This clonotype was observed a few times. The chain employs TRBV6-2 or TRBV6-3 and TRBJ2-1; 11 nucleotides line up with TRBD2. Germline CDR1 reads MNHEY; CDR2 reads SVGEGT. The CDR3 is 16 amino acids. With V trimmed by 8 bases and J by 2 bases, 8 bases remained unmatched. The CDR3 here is CASSGASGRTYNEQFF. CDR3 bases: TGTGCCAGCTCGGGGGCTAGCGGGAGGACCTACAATGAGCAGTTCTTC.

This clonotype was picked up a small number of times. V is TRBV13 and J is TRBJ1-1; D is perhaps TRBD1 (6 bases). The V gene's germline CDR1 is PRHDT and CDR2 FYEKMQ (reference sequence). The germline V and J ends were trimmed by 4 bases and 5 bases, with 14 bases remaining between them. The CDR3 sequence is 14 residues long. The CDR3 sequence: CASSSTWTVTEAFF. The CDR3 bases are TGTGCCAGCAGCTCCACTTGGACAGTGACTGAAGCTTTCTTT.

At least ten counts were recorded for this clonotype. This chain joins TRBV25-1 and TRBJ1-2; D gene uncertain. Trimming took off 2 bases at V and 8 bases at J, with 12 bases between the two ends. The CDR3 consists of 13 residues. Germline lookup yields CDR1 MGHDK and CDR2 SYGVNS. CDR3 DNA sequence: TGTGCCAGCAGTGAACCTATGAAGAGAGGCTACACCTTC. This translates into CASSEPMKRGYTF.